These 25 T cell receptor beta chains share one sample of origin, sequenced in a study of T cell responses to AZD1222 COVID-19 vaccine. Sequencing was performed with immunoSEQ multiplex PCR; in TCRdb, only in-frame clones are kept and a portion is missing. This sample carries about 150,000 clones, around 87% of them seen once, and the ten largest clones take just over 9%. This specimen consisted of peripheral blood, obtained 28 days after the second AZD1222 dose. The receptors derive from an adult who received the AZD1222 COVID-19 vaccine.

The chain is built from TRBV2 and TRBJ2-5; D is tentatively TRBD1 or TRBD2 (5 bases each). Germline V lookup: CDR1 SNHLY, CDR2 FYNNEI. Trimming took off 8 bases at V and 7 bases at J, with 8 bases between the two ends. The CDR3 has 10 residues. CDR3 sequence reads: CASGGGTQYF. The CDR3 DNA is TGTGCCAGCGGGGGTGGGACCCAGTACTTC.

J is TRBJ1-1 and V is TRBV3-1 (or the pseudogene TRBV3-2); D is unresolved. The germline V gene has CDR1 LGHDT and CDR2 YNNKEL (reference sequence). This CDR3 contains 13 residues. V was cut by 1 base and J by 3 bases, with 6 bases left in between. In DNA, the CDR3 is TGTGCCAGCAGCCAAGGGACCGACACTGAAGCTTTCTTT. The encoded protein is CASSQGTDTEAFF.

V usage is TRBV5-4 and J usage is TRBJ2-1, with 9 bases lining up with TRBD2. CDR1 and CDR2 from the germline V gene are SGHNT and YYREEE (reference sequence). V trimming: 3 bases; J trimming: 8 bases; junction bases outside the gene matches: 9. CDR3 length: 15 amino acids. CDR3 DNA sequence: TGTGCCAGCAGCTCAAGACTAGCGGCCCGGGATGAGCAGTTCTTC. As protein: CASSSRLAARDEQFF.

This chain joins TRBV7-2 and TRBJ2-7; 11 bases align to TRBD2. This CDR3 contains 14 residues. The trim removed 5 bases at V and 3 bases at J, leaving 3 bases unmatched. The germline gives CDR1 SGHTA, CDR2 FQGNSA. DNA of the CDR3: TGTGCCAGCAGCCCCCTAGCGGGAGGCTACGAGCAGTACTTC. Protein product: CASSPLAGGYEQYF.

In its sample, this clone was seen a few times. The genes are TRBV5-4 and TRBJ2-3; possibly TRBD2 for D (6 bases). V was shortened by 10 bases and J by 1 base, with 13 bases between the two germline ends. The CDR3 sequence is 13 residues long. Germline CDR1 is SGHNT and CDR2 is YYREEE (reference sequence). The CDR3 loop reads CAFLAQGTDTQYF. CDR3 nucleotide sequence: TGTGCCTTCCTAGCGCAAGGCACAGATACGCAGTATTTT.

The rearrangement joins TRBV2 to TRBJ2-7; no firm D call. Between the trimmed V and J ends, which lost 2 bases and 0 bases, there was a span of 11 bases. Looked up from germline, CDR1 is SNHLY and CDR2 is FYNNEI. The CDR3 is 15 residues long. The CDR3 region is CASSERQVGSYEQYF. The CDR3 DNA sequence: TGTGCCAGCAGTGAAAGGCAGGTGGGCTCCTACGAGCAGTACTTC. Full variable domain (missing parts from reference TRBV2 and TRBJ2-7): EPEVTQTPSHQVTQMGQEVILRCVPISNHLYFYWYRQILGQKVEFLVSFYNNEISEKSEIFDDQFSVERPDGSNFTLKIRSTKLEDSAMYFCASSERQVGSYEQYFGPGTRLTVT.

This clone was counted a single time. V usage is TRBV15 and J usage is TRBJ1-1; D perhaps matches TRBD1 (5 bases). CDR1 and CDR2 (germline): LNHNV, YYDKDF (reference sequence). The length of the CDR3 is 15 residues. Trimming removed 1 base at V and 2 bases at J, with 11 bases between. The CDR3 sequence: CATSRAKGINTEAFF. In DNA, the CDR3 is TGTGCCACCAGCAGAGCTAAGGGGATCAACACTGAAGCTTTCTTT.

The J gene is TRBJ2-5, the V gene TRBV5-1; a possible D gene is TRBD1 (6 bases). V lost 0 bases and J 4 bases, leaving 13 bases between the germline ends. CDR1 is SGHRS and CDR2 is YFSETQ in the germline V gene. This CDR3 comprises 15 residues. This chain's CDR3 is CASSLGGGTGETQYF. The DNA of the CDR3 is TGCGCCAGCAGCTTGGGAGGGGGAACAGGAGAGACCCAGTACTTC. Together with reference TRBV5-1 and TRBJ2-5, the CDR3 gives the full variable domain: KAGVTQTPRYLIKTRGQQVTLSCSPISGHRSVSWYQQTPGQGLQFLFEYFSETQRNKGNFPGRFSGRQFSNSRSEMNVSTLELGDSALYLCASSLGGGTGETQYFGPGTRLLVL.

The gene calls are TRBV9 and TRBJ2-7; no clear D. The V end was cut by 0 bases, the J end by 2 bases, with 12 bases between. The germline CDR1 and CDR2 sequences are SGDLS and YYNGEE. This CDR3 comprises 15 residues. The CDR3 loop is CASSVAIGPAYEQYF. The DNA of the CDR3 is TGTGCCAGCAGCGTAGCTATTGGTCCCGCCTACGAGCAGTACTTC.

The CDR3 sequence: CASSNGQGASYEQYF. In DNA, the CDR3 is TGTGCCAGCAGCAACGGACAGGGGGCTTCCTACGAGCAGTACTTC. This chain connects TRBV7-8 to TRBJ2-7, with 11 bases that match TRBD1. With 5 bases clipped from V and 1 base from J, the junction kept 4 bases outside the gene matches. CDR3 length equals 15 residues. Germline CDR1 reads SGHVS; CDR2 reads FQNEAQ.

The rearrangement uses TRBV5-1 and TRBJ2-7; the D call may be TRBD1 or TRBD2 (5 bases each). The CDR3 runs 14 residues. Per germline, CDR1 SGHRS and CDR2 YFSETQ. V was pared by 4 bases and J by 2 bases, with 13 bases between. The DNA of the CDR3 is TGCGCCAGCAGCCCTTATGGGGGAACCTACGAGCAGTACTTC. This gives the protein CASSPYGGTYEQYF.

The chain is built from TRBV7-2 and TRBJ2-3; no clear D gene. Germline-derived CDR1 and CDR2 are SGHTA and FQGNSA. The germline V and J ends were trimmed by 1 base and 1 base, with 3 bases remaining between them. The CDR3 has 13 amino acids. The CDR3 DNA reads TGTGCCAGCAGCTTAGACCGCACAGATACGCAGTATTTT. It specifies CASSLDRTDTQYF.

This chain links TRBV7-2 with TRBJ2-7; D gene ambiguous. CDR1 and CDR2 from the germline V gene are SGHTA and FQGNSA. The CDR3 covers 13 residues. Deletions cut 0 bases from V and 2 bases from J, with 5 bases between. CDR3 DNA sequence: TGTGCCAGCAGCTTAGCACTCCCCTACGAGCAGTACTTC. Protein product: CASSLALPYEQYF.

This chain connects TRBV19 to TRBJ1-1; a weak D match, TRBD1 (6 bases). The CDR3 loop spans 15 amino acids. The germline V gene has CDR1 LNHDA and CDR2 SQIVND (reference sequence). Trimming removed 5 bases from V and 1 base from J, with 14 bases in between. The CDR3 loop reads CASSLHSTGNTEAFF. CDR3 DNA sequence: TGTGCCAGTAGTTTACACTCGACAGGGAACACTGAAGCTTTCTTT. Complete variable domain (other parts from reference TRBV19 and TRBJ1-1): DGGITQSPKYLFRKEGQNVTLSCEQNLNHDAMYWYRQDPGQGLRLIYYSQIVNDFQKGDIAEGYSVSREKKESFPLTVTSAQKNPTAFYLCASSLHSTGNTEAFFGQGTRLTVV.

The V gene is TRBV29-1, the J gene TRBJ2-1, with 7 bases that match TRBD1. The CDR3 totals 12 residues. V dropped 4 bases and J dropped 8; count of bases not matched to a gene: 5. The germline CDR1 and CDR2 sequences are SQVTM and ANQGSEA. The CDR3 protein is CSVGRDSHEQFF. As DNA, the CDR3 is TGCAGCGTTGGTAGGGACAGCCATGAGCAGTTCTTC.

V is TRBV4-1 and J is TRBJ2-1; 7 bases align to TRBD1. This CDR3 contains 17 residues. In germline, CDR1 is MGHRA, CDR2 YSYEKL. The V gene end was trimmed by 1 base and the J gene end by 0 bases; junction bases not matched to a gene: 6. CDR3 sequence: CASSQVSRQGSYNEQFF. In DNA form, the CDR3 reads TGCGCCAGCAGCCAAGTTAGCCGACAGGGCTCCTACAATGAGCAGTTCTTC.

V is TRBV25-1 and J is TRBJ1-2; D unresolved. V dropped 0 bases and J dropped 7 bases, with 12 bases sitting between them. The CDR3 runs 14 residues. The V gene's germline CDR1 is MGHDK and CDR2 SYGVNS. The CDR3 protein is CASSEYTHGSGYTF. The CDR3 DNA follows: TGTGCCAGCAGTGAATATACTCATGGTTCTGGCTACACCTTC.

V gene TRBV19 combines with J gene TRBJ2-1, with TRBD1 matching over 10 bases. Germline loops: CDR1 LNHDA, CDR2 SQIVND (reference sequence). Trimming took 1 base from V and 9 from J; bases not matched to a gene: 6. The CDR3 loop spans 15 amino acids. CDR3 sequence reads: CASSIVLGQGVEQFF. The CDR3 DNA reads TGTGCCAGTAGTATAGTCCTCGGACAGGGGGTTGAGCAGTTCTTC.

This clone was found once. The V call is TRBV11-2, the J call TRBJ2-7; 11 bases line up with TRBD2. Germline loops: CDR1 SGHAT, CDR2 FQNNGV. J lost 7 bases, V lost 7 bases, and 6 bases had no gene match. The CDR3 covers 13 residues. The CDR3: CASNRLAGREQYF. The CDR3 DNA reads TGTGCCAGCAACCGACTAGCGGGAAGGGAGCAGTACTTC.

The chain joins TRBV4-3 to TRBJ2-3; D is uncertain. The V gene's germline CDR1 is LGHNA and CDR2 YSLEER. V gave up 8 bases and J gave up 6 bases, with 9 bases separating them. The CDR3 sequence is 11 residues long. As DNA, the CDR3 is TGCGCCAGCGGGGTGGGGGATACGCAGTATTTT. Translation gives CASGVGDTQYF.

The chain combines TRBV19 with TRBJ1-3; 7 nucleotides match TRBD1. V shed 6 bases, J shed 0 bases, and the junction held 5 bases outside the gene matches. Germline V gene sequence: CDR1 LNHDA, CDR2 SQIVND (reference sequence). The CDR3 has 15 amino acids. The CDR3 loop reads CASRQDRSSGNTIYF. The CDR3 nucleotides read TGTGCCAGTAGGCAGGACAGGAGCTCTGGAAACACCATATATTTT.

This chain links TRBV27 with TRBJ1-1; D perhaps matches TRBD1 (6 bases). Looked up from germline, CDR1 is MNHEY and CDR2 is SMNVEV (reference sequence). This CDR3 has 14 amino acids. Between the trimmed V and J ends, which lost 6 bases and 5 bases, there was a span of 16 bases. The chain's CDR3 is CASRLGAQSTEAFF. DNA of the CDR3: TGTGCCAGCAGGTTGGGGGCCCAGTCGACTGAAGCTTTCTTT.

As DNA, the CDR3 is TGTGCCAGCAGCCCAGGGGAGAACGAGCAGTACTTC. Translation: CASSPGENEQYF. The rearrangement uses TRBV11-3 and TRBJ2-7; maybe TRBD1 (6 bases). Trimming removed 5 bases from V and 5 bases from J, with 10 bases in between. Per germline, CDR1 SGHNT and CDR2 YENEEA. The CDR3 runs 12 residues.

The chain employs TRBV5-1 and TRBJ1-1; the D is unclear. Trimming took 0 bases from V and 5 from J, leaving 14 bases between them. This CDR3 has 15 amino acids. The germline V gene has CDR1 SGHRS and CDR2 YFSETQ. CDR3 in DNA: TGCGCCAGCAGCTTGGTAGGAAGTATGACGACTGAAGCTTTCTTT. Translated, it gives CASSLVGSMTTEAFF.

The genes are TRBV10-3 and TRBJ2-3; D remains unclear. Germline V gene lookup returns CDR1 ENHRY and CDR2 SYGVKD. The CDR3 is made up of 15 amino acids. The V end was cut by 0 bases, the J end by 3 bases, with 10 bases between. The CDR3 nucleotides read TGTGCCATCAGTGAGTCGACTGCACAAACAGATACGCAGTATTTT. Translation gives CAISESTAQTDTQYF.